This T cell receptor beta chain stems from a study of T-cell memory formation after mild COVID-19. Study findings and constraints: Cross-reactive memory seemingly joined, as some responding clones were found in pre-infection memory.

This clonotype appeared many times. Its antigen remains unknown. Trimming shortened V by 8 bases and J by 8 bases, and 15 bases separated the two germline ends. This CDR3 has 13 residues. Germline CDR1 reads KGHDR; CDR2 reads SFDVKD. TCRdb re-called the 5' RACE reads through MiXCR, storing one row per CDR3 protein. The data contain 580,000 or so distinct CDR3 sequences, roughly 17% of them seen just once; the ten biggest clones take up about 7.5%. Source material: PBMCs or a T cell subset sorted from them (not recorded which). V is TRBV24-1 and J is TRBJ2-1; a possible D gene is TRBD1 (6 bases). The clonotype was recovered from an adult woman who had mild COVID-19 (a few samples of this study predate the infection). Cell type and time point are not known. The DNA of the CDR3 is TGTGCCACCATGACTGGGGGCCGTGATGAGCAGTTCTTC. Translated, it gives CATMTGGRDEQFF.